A single sample is the source of the 21 T cell receptor beta chains below, sequenced in a study of blood T cell repertoires in COVID-19. Assay: immunoSEQ multiplex PCR; the TCRdb copy retains only in-frame clones and omits some. Found here are tens of thousands of clones, 85% to 90% of them singletons; the top ten hold about 7.6%. The material sequenced was peripheral blood. All receptors come from a woman in her seventies with acute or convalescent COVID-19.

V and J are TRBV3-1 (or the pseudogene TRBV3-2) and TRBJ2-3; 8 bases align to TRBD1. The germline V gene has CDR1 LGHDT and CDR2 YNNKEL (reference sequence). CDR3 length: 17 residues. The J segment lost 4 bases and the V segment lost 6 bases, leaving 15 bases of the junction unmatched. CDR3 sequence: CASRQGVQGMGSDTQYF. The CDR3 DNA reads as TGTGCCAGCAGACAGGGGGTTCAGGGTATGGGTTCAGATACGCAGTATTTT.

The chain has TRBV6-5 and TRBJ2-7; D possibly corresponds to TRBD2 (6 bases). The CDR3 runs 13 residues. The V gene lost 6 bases and the J gene lost 0 bases, with 9 bases spanning the gap. The germline gives CDR1 MNHEY, CDR2 SVGAGI. The CDR3 nucleotides read TGTGCCAGCAGGGCCGGGAGCTCCTACGAGCAGTACTTC. Protein sequence: CASRAGSSYEQYF.

The genes are TRBV7-9 and TRBJ1-1; D gene unclear. CDR3 length equals 15 residues. CDR1 SEHNR and CDR2 FQNEAQ come from the germline V gene (reference sequence). V lost 5 bases and J 4 bases, leaving 17 bases between the germline ends. The CDR3 sequence is CASSAGRRLGTEAFF. The CDR3 bases are TGTGCCAGCAGCGCCGGACGGAGGCTAGGCACTGAAGCTTTCTTT.

V is TRBV27 and J is TRBJ1-2, with D possibly TRBD1 on 5 matching bases. Germline loops: CDR1 MNHEY, CDR2 SMNVEV (reference sequence). This CDR3 comprises 14 residues. Trimming took 6 bases from V and 5 from J, leaving 16 bases between them. CDR3 nucleotide sequence: TGTGCCAGCAGCCCCTTCCCCGACAGTTATGGCTACACCTTC. Amino acid sequence: CASSPFPDSYGYTF.

The CDR3 sequence is CASSLTGGRGAFF. The CDR3 DNA follows: TGTGCCAGCAGTTTGACAGGCGGGAGAGGAGCTTTCTTT. This chain links TRBV12-3 or TRBV12-4 with TRBJ1-1, with D tentatively TRBD1 (6 bases). V dropped 3 bases and J dropped 10 bases, with 15 bases sitting between them. The CDR3 is made up of 13 amino acids.

The chain employs TRBV27 and TRBJ2-3; 12 bases align to TRBD2. The J segment lost 3 bases and the V segment lost 2 bases, leaving 6 bases of the junction unmatched. The CDR3 extends over 17 amino acids. Germline lookup yields CDR1 MNHEY and CDR2 SMNVEV (reference sequence). In DNA, the CDR3 is TGTGCCAGCAGTTTACGCTGGACTAGCGGGGTGACAGATACGCAGTATTTT. Protein sequence: CASSLRWTSGVTDTQYF.

The chain carries TRBV28 and TRBJ1-4, with TRBD1 identical over 11 bases. V gave up 3 bases and J gave up 8 bases; unmatched junction bases: 5. CDR3 length: 15 residues. Germline CDR1 MDHEN, CDR2 SYDVKM. The CDR3 protein is CASSFTDRGREKLFF. The CDR3 DNA follows: TGTGCCAGCAGTTTTACGGACAGGGGGCGAGAAAAACTGTTTTTT.

The CDR3 region is CASSPQQEAAGDQETQYF. Here the CDR3 DNA reads TGTGCCAGCTCACCACAACAGGAGGCTGCGGGGGACCAAGAGACCCAGTACTTC. The V call is TRBV18, the J call TRBJ2-5, with TRBD2 matching 7 bases. The CDR3 is made up of 18 amino acids. Germline values: CDR1 KGHSH, CDR2 LQKENI. V dropped 1 base and J dropped 0; count of bases not matched to a gene: 11.

This clone was recorded once. V and J are TRBV9 and TRBJ1-1; 8 bases map to TRBD1. Per germline, CDR1 SGDLS and CDR2 YYNGEE. J lost 8 bases, V lost 3 bases, and 18 bases had no gene match. The CDR3 totals 17 residues. This CDR3 is CASSARALISGGMEAFF. CDR3 in DNA: TGTGCCAGCAGCGCACGAGCTTTAATTTCAGGGGGCATGGAAGCTTTCTTT. The full variable domain, completed using reference TRBV9 and TRBJ1-1, is DSGVTQTPKHLITATGQRVTLRCSPRSGDLSVYWYQQSLDQGLQFLIQYYNGEERAKGNILERFSAQQFPDLHSELNLSSLELGDSALYFCASSARALISGGMEAFFGQGTRLTVV.

This chain links TRBV12-3 or TRBV12-4 with TRBJ2-3; perhaps TRBD1 as D (5 bases). The CDR3 has 13 residues. The V end was cut by 6 bases, the J end by 4 bases, with 11 bases between. CDR3 sequence (DNA): TGTGCCAGCAGCAGGACATCTTCAGATACGCAGTATTTT. This gives the protein CASSRTSSDTQYF.

The CDR3 DNA is TGTGCCAGCAGTTTAGCTCAGGGGCACCAGCCCCAGCATTTT. It encodes CASSLAQGHQPQHF. This rearrangement joins TRBV27 to TRBJ1-5; D perhaps matches TRBD1 (6 bases). Trimming cost V 2 bases and J 7 bases, with 12 bases left between them. The CDR3 sequence is 14 residues long. In germline, CDR1 is MNHEY, CDR2 SMNVEV (reference sequence).

The count of this clone is one. This chain joins TRBV3-1 (or the pseudogene TRBV3-2) and TRBJ1-3; D is unclear. V shed 2 bases and J shed 0 bases, with 14 bases lying between them. This CDR3 spans 17 amino acids. Germline CDR1 LGHDT, CDR2 YNNKEL (reference sequence). The CDR3 bases are TGTGCCAGCAGCCAATCCTACAGTGTTTACTCTGGAAACACCATATATTTT. This translates into CASSQSYSVYSGNTIYF.

The CDR3 DNA sequence: TGTGCCATCAGCGTAAAGCGGGAGGCATACAATGAGCAGTTCTTC. Its protein is CAISVKREAYNEQFF. The V gene is TRBV10-3, the J gene TRBJ2-1, with 9 bases aligning to TRBD2. The CDR3 extends over 15 amino acids. Germline lookup yields CDR1 ENHRY and CDR2 SYGVKD. V lost 6 bases, J lost 4 bases, and 7 bases stayed unmatched.

The chain has TRBV6-5 and TRBJ2-5; D is possibly TRBD2 (6 bases). Trimming left V 2 bases short and J 2 bases short, with 15 bases between. From germline, CDR1 is MNHEY and CDR2 SVGAGI. The CDR3 totals 16 residues. As DNA, the CDR3 is TGTGCCAGCAGTTACCCCTGGGGCGGGGCGCAAGAGACCCAGTACTTC. As protein: CASSYPWGGAQETQYF.

The V call is TRBV27, the J call TRBJ2-7, with 9 positions matching TRBD1. CDR3 length: 14 amino acids. Looked up from germline, CDR1 is MNHEY and CDR2 is SMNVEV (reference sequence). V dropped 4 bases and J dropped 7; count of bases not matched to a gene: 8. The CDR3 loop is CASSSGQGKGEQYF. Written as DNA, the CDR3 is TGTGCCAGCAGTTCAGGACAGGGGAAGGGAGAGCAGTACTTC.

The V call is TRBV2, the J call TRBJ1-2; possibly TRBD1 for D (5 bases). This CDR3 has 16 amino acids. Germline values: CDR1 SNHLY, CDR2 FYNNEI. V was trimmed by 5 bases and J by 2 bases, leaving 18 bases between them. The chain's CDR3 is CASSTEPTDINYGYTF. In DNA form, the CDR3 reads TGTGCCAGCAGTACCGAGCCGACAGACATAAACTATGGCTACACCTTC.

The chain is built from TRBV5-6 and TRBJ1-2; TRBD1 is a possible D gene (5 bases). The CDR3 runs to 15 residues. The germline V gene has CDR1 SGHDT and CDR2 YYEEEE. Deletions cut 1 base from V and 4 bases from J, with 14 bases between. CDR3 in amino acids: CASSLSRGLGYGYTF. In DNA, the CDR3 is TGTGCCAGCAGCTTGTCAAGGGGCTTGGGCTATGGCTACACCTTC.

The gene calls are TRBV7-7 and TRBJ2-1; D is perhaps TRBD2 (6 bases). The CDR3 contains 14 residues. Trimming took off 5 bases at V and 5 bases at J, with 13 bases between the two ends. Germline CDR1 SSHAT, CDR2 FNYEAQ (reference sequence). CDR3 sequence (DNA): TGTGCCAGCAGCCAAGGGGCGGGGAACAATGAGCAGTTCTTC. As protein: CASSQGAGNNEQFF. Using reference TRBV7-7 and TRBJ2-1 for the parts outside the CDR3, the full variable domain is GAGVSQSPRYKVTKRGQDVTLRCDPISSHATLYWYQQALGQGPEFLTYFNYEAQPDKSGLPSDRFSAERPEGSISTLTIQRTEQRDSAMYRCASSQGAGNNEQFFGPGTRLTVL.

CDR3: CASSLRTSGGAVYEQYF. CDR3 DNA: TGCGCCAGCAGCCTCCGGACTAGCGGGGGGGCCGTCTACGAGCAGTACTTC. V gene TRBV4-1 combines with J gene TRBJ2-7; 15 nucleotides match TRBD2. Germline V lookup: CDR1 MGHRA, CDR2 YSYEKL. V dropped 4 bases and J dropped 3; count of bases not matched to a gene: 7. CDR3 length: 17 residues.

This chain connects TRBV4-1 to TRBJ2-1, with 10 bases fitting TRBD1. The CDR3 is made up of 14 amino acids. Germline assignment: CDR1 MGHRA and CDR2 YSYEKL. Germline trimming cut 0 bases from V and 9 bases from J; bases unmatched to any gene: 2. Here the CDR3 reads CASSQEGTGVEQFF. The CDR3, as DNA: TGCGCCAGCAGCCAAGAAGGGACAGGGGTTGAGCAGTTCTTC.

CDR3 residues: CASSDLRGLGEAFF. The CDR3 DNA reads TGTGCCAGCAGCGACCTGAGGGGGCTCGGAGAAGCTTTCTTT. The V gene is TRBV9, the J gene TRBJ1-1, with 7 bases matching TRBD1. The CDR3 is 14 residues long. V gave up 3 bases and J gave up 8 bases; unmatched junction bases: 10. Germline V CDR1 and CDR2: SGDLS, YYNGEE.